Listed below are T cell receptor beta chains from one sample, sequenced in a study of blood T cell repertoires in COVID-19. The repertoire was sequenced with immunoSEQ multiplex PCR; TCRdb's copy has only in-frame clones and lacks some. Of 25,000 to 30,000 clones in the sample, 80% to 90% were seen once. Sequencing input: peripheral blood. The receptors were gathered from a human donor in a cohort sampled during active COVID-19. Each CDR3 is given with its conserved first and last residue. The D gene is left open where the match is weak. Rows give clone size only sometimes, using once, few, many, or a class for an expanded clone.

v_call,d_call,j_call,cdr3_length,clone_size,cdr3_nt,cdr3_aa
TRBV7-9,NA,TRBJ1-3,15,NA,TGTGCCAGCAGCTTAGAAGGAGGGGCTGGAAACACCATATATTTT,CASSLEGGAGNTIYF
TRBV2,NA,TRBJ1-5,11,few,TGTGCCAGCAAGGGAAGGGGGCCCCAGCATTTT,CASKGRGPQHF
TRBV28,NA,TRBJ1-2,14,NA,TGTGCCCGCCTAGGGGGGGGAGGGGACTATGGCTACACCTTC,CARLGGGGDYGYTF
TRBV6-2/TRBV6-3,TRBD1,TRBJ2-7,15,NA,TGTGCCAGCAGCCCGAGGGGGACAGGACCGTACGAGCAGTACTTC,CASSPRGTGPYEQYF
TRBV9,NA,TRBJ1-6,14,NA,TGTGCCAGCAGCGTATTAGTCGGGGAATCACCCCTCCACTTT,CASSVLVGESPLHF
TRBV9,TRBD1,TRBJ2-3,12,NA,TGTGCCAGCACGATCGAGGACAGGGAGCAGTATTTT,CASTIEDREQYF
TRBV4-2,TRBD1,TRBJ2-2,15,NA,TGTGCCAGCAGCCAAGATGGGACAGACACCGGGGAGCTGTTTTTT,CASSQDGTDTGELFF
TRBV14,TRBD1,TRBJ1-5,18,NA,TGTGCCAGCAGCCAAGATCGACCCGGACAGGTCGACAATCAGCCCCAGCATTTT,CASSQDRPGQVDNQPQHF
TRBV10-2,NA,TRBJ2-5,14,NA,TGCGCCACCCTGAACTGGGACTTCCAAGAGACCCAGTACTTC,CATLNWDFQETQYF
TRBV4-3,TRBD1,TRBJ2-7,15,NA,TGCGCCAGCAGCCAAGAGGACAGGAGTTTCTACGAGCAGTACTTC,CASSQEDRSFYEQYF
TRBV20-1,NA,TRBJ2-3,11,NA,TGCAGTGCTACGAGCACAGATACGCAGTATTTT,CSATSTDTQYF
TRBV5-4,TRBD1,TRBJ2-2,16,NA,TGTGCCAGCAGCTCCCAGCAGGGGGCTATAGGCGGGGAGCTGTTTTTT,CASSSQQGAIGGELFF
TRBV27,TRBD1,TRBJ1-1,15,NA,TGTGCCAGCAGTCCAAGGACAGGGTGGGACACTGAAGCTTTCTTT,CASSPRTGWDTEAFF
TRBV29-1,TRBD1,TRBJ2-3,14,NA,TGCAGCGTTCGACAGGGGGATAGTACAGATACGCAGTATTTT,CSVRQGDSTDTQYF
TRBV7-9,TRBD1,TRBJ2-3,14,once,TGTGCCAGCAGCTTAGAGGGGGCGACAGATACGCAGTATTTT,CASSLEGATDTQYF
TRBV29-1,TRBD2,TRBJ2-5,13,NA,TGCAGCTCAGTAGCGGGGGGGCGGGAGACCCAGTACTTC,CSSVAGGRETQYF
TRBV3-1/TRBV3-2,NA,TRBJ1-6,14,medium-sized,TGTGCCAGCAGCCCACAAAAGGGGTCTTCACCCCTCCACTTT,CASSPQKGSSPLHF
TRBV28,TRBD1,TRBJ1-5,17,NA,TGTGCCAGCAGTTTCCCGACCACAGGGGGCGTTAATCAGCCCCAGCATTTT,CASSFPTTGGVNQPQHF
TRBV19,NA,TRBJ1-1,15,NA,TGTGCCAGTAGCCCGGGAGGGACATGGGACCCAGAAGCTTTCTTT,CASSPGGTWDPEAFF
TRBV9,TRBD2,TRBJ2-1,18,NA,TGTGCCAGCAGCGTAGAGGCGGGACTAGCGGGGGGGAGGAATGAGCAGTTCTTC,CASSVEAGLAGGRNEQFF
TRBV2,TRBD1,TRBJ2-7,15,NA,TGTGCCAGCAGTACCGGGACAGGGCGTTCCTACGAGCAGTACTTC,CASSTGTGRSYEQYF
TRBV30,NA,TRBJ1-5,14,NA,TGTGCCTGGGCCCCGACAGATTACAATCAGCCCCAGCATTTT,CAWAPTDYNQPQHF
TRBV18,NA,TRBJ2-7,14,once,TGTGCCAGCTCACCCGACTCCACAAGGAGCGAGCAGTACTTC,CASSPDSTRSEQYF
TRBV5-5,NA,TRBJ2-5,14,NA,TGTGCCAGCAGCTTGTCAGCGGTGGAAGAGACCCAGTACTTC,CASSLSAVEETQYF
TRBV7-9,NA,TRBJ2-5,14,NA,TGTGCCAGCAGCTTAAGACCCGGGACTGAGACCCAGTACTTC,CASSLRPGTETQYF
TRBV7-8,NA,TRBJ1-5,13,NA,TGTGCCAGCAGCTTAAAGCTAAATCAGCCCCAGCATTTT,CASSLKLNQPQHF
TRBV3-1/TRBV3-2,NA,TRBJ1-1,16,once,TGTGCCAGCAGCCAAGACGCTTTACACATATCGCCTGAAGCTTTCTTT,CASSQDALHISPEAFF
TRBV7-2,TRBD2,TRBJ2-1,15,NA,TGTGCCAGCAGCTACCGCGGGGGGGCTAACAATGAGCAGTTCTTC,CASSYRGGANNEQFF